What follows describes a single TCR beta chain. This entry is derived from a study of a mutant IDH1 vaccine in newly diagnosed glioma. The data were produced by immunoSEQ multiplex PCR, yet TCRdb's version contains in-frame clones alone and is incomplete. The sample includes roughly 46,000 clones, more than 80% of them seen just once. This sample's time point: baseline, week 1 (first vaccination visit). Specified treatment: pre-vaccination baseline after standard-of-care therapy. CDR3 length: 12 residues. V was clipped by 9 bases and J by 7 bases, with 15 bases between them. This receptor was identified in a man aged 35-49 years with glioma. V usage is TRBV23-1 and J usage is TRBJ1-2; D remains ambiguous. TRBV23-1 is an ORF, and what it does is uncertain. This specimen consisted of PBMCs, obtained from a glioma patient treated with radiotherapy, temozolomide or both. The CDR3 loop reads CARVQEPGGYTF. The CDR3 DNA is TGCGCCAGGGTGCAGGAACCTGGTGGCTACACCTTC.